Shown below are 18 T cell receptor beta chains from a single sample sequenced in a study of blood T cells in healthy people across ages. Then a second PCR, running roughly 7 to 12 cycles, was carried out with a sample-barcoded 5' primer and a J-beta primer mix. Each CDR3 protein is one row after TCRdb ran MiXCR on the 5' RACE reads. The sample holds 950,000 to 1,200,000 distinct CDR3 sequences; roughly two fifths are singletons and the top ten take under 15%. Sequencing was performed on blood. The receptor source for this set is a man younger than 35 in good health.

This clonotype was recorded a few times. The chain couples TRBV20-1 to TRBJ1-2, with TRBD1 identical over 9 bases. There are 14 residues in the CDR3. Germline CDR1 DFQATT, CDR2 SNEGSKA (reference sequence). Trimming removed 3 bases from V and 6 bases from J; junction bases left unmatched: 8. The CDR3 loop reads CSARSTGGSNGYTF. For the CDR3, the DNA is TGCAGTGCTAGGAGTACAGGGGGCTCGAATGGCTACACCTTC.

In this sample, this clonotype turned up a few times. The V call is TRBV7-3, the J call TRBJ1-2; TRBD1 agrees at 9 bases. After removal of 5 bases from V and 4 bases from J, the junction contained 11 bases not matched to a gene. This CDR3 has 16 residues. Germline V lookup: CDR1 SGHTA, CDR2 FQGTGA. The CDR3 region is CASSPGTGNSGYGYTF. The CDR3, as DNA: TGTGCCAGCAGCCCAGGGACAGGGAATTCGGGCTATGGCTACACCTTC.

The V gene is TRBV29-1, the J gene TRBJ1-1; 9 bases are shared with TRBD1. Trimming at V came to 3 bases and at J to 10 bases, leaving 3 bases not matched to a gene. Germline CDR1 is SQVTM and CDR2 is ANQGSEA. The CDR3 consists of 11 residues. In DNA form, the CDR3 reads TGCAGCGTTGACGAGACAGGGGGAGCTTTCTTT. Translation gives CSVDETGGAFF.

The chain is built from TRBV5-4 and TRBJ1-2; no reliable D call. Per the germline V gene, CDR1 is SGHNT and CDR2 is YYREEE (reference sequence). The CDR3 is made up of 13 amino acids. Deletions cut 2 bases from V and 8 bases from J, with 13 bases between. CDR3 DNA sequence: TGTGCCAGCAGCTTTTTCGTGTTGGGCGGCTACACCTTC. Translation gives CASSFFVLGGYTF.

For the CDR3, the DNA is TGTGCCAGCACCATAGACAGGGACGTAAACTGGGCTTTCTTT. Its protein is CASTIDRDVNWAFF. The chain couples TRBV12-3 or TRBV12-4 to TRBJ1-1; 7 bases align to TRBD1. The V and J ends lost 7 bases and 11 bases, in that order; junction bases with no gene match: 16. CDR3 length: 14 amino acids.

V gene TRBV4-2 combines with J gene TRBJ2-3; 8 positions agree with TRBD1. Germline V gene lookup returns CDR1 LGHNA and CDR2 YNFKEQ. The CDR3 is 17 amino acids. Trimming removed 0 bases from V and 0 bases from J; junction bases left unmatched: 5. CDR3 coding DNA: TGTGCCAGCAGCCAAGATCGGACAGGGCCAAGCACAGATACGCAGTATTTT. Its translation: CASSQDRTGPSTDTQYF.

This chain connects TRBV4-3 to TRBJ2-7; D is undetermined. Germline V gene sequence: CDR1 LGHNA, CDR2 YSLEER. V lost 0 bases to trimming and J lost 7 bases, with 16 bases between them. The CDR3 has 15 amino acids. Here the CDR3 DNA reads TGCGCCAGCAGCCAAGATACCGGGTTGTACAATGAGCAGTACTTC. The encoded protein is CASSQDTGLYNEQYF.

This rearrangement joins TRBV28 to TRBJ1-4, with D unresolved. Germline values: CDR1 MDHEN, CDR2 SYDVKM. The CDR3 is made up of 15 amino acids. Trimming left V 4 bases short and J 8 bases short, with 17 bases between. The CDR3: CASSSAGRVHEKLFF. CDR3 bases: TGTGCCAGCAGTTCTGCGGGGAGGGTACACGAAAAACTGTTTTTT.

This clonotype has just a few counts. The chain links TRBV7-2 to TRBJ2-5, with D uncertain. The CDR3 has 12 residues. Germline CDR1 SGHTA, CDR2 FQGNSA. The ends were cut back, 6 bases at V and 4 bases at J, with 9 bases in the middle. CDR3 coding DNA: TGTGCCAGCAGTTTTAACGTAGAGACCCAGTACTTC. Translating it yields CASSFNVETQYF. The complete variable domain, with remaining parts taken from reference TRBV7-2 and TRBJ2-5, reads GAGVSQSPSNKVTEKGKDVELRCDPISGHTALYWYRQSLGQGLEFLIYFQGNSAPDKSGLPSDRFSAERTGGSVSTLTIQRTQQEDSAVYLCASSFNVETQYFGPGTRLLVL.

This clonotype was counted a few times. The chain links TRBV20-1 to TRBJ2-1; 10 nucleotides agree with TRBD2. Looked up from germline, CDR1 is DFQATT and CDR2 is SNEGSKA (reference sequence). The CDR3 runs to 16 residues. The trim removed 6 bases at V and 1 base at J, leaving 9 bases unmatched. For the CDR3, the DNA is TGCAGTGCCTCCCTAGCGGGGGATCTATCCTACAATGAGCAGTTCTTC. Protein sequence: CSASLAGDLSYNEQFF.

This clonotype was observed a few times. V is TRBV24-1 and J is TRBJ1-2, with D hard to call. V lost 4 bases to trimming and J lost 7 bases, with 18 bases between them. The germline V gene encodes CDR1 KGHDR and CDR2 SFDVKD. This CDR3 region has 15 residues. The CDR3 sequence is CATSDSGRATSGYTF. The CDR3 DNA reads as TGTGCCACCAGTGACTCCGGACGGGCTACGAGTGGCTACACCTTC.

The sample holds many counts of this clonotype. The V call is TRBV25-1, the J call TRBJ1-6; the match to TRBD1 covers 7 bases. This CDR3 contains 14 residues. The trim removed 5 bases at V and 7 bases at J, leaving 5 bases unmatched. Germline V gene lookup returns CDR1 MGHDK and CDR2 SYGVNS. The CDR3 DNA follows: TGTGCCAGCAGTCCCCGACAGGGAAATTCACCCCTCCACTTT. Its translation is CASSPRQGNSPLHF.

This clonotype was counted a few times. The chain uses TRBV6-5 and TRBJ2-3, with 7 bases lining up with TRBD1. CDR3 length: 15 amino acids. V was pared by 5 bases and J by 2 bases, with 7 bases of the junction left unmatched. In germline, CDR1 is MNHEY, CDR2 SVGAGI. The CDR3 DNA sequence: TGTGCCAGCAGTACCGGGACAGCTCCCACAGATACGCAGTATTTT. As protein: CASSTGTAPTDTQYF.

V is TRBV6-2 or TRBV6-3 and J is TRBJ1-2; D ambiguous. The germline CDR1 and CDR2 sequences are MNHEY and SVGEGT. Trimming left V 8 bases short and J 2 bases short, with 9 bases between. This CDR3 has 12 residues. CDR3 nucleotide sequence: TGTGCCAGCCGGGCAGAGAACTATGGCTACACCTTC. Encoded protein: CASRAENYGYTF.

This clonotype was counted only a few times. The CDR3 DNA is TGCAGTGCTAGTGGGGAGATCAATCAGCCCCAGCATTTT. It yields the protein CSASGEINQPQHF. This chain uses TRBV20-1 with TRBJ1-5, with no clear D. With 3 bases removed from V and 3 bases from J, the gap between germline ends came to 9 bases. The CDR3 length is 13 residues. Germline CDR1 reads DFQATT; CDR2 reads SNEGSKA (reference sequence).

The rearrangement uses TRBV6-5 and TRBJ1-1; TRBD1 might be the D (6 bases). Deletions cut 3 bases from V and 0 bases from J, with 14 bases between. This CDR3 is 16 amino acids long. Per germline, CDR1 MNHEY and CDR2 SVGAGI. DNA for the CDR3: TGTGCCAGCAGTTATCAGGGGTCGCCGATGAACACTGAAGCTTTCTTT. It translates to CASSYQGSPMNTEAFF.

This chain uses TRBV24-1 with TRBJ2-1, with no clear D. CDR3 size: 15 residues. With 5 bases removed from V and 0 bases from J, the gap between germline ends came to 10 bases. Per germline, CDR1 KGHDR and CDR2 SFDVKD. DNA for the CDR3: TGTGCCACCAGTGCAAGGGCACGCTCCTACAATGAGCAGTTCTTC. This gives the protein CATSARARSYNEQFF.

The V call is TRBV20-1, the J call TRBJ1-5; TRBD1 is a possible D gene (6 bases). Trimming stripped 7 bases from V and 0 bases from J, with 10 bases between. This CDR3 is 13 amino acids long. CDR1 and CDR2 (germline): DFQATT, SNEGSKA (reference sequence). This chain's CDR3 is CSVRGASNQPQHF. The CDR3 DNA reads as TGCAGTGTTAGGGGGGCTAGCAATCAGCCCCAGCATTTT.